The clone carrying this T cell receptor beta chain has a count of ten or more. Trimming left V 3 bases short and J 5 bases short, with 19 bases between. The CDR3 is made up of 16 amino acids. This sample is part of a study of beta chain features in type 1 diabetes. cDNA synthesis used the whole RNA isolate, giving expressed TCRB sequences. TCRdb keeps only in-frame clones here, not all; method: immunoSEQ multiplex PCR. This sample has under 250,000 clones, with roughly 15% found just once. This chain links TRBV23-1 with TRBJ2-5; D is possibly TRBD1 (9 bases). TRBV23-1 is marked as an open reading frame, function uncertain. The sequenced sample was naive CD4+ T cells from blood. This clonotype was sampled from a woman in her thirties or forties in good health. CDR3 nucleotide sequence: TGCGCCAGCAGTCACCGGGAGGGACAGGGACGGGAGACCCAGTACTTC. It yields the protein CASSHREGQGRETQYF.